There are a few counts of the clone carrying this T cell receptor beta chain. Its antigen is still unknown. These data come from a study of human T cells and chemical hapten exposure. Study-wide background: Sensitizing treatment utilized 2% DPC over a 2 cm by 2 cm portion of upper inner arm skin. Patch tests delivered 0.01% DPC to the upper back and were evaluated at 6 days. Women made up most patients, who had alopecia areata, totalis or universalis.

Via MiXCR, TCRdb re-called the RACE reads, giving one row per CDR3 protein. The sample includes a few hundred thousand distinct CDR3 sequences, around 7.7% of them seen just once. Notes on the study in general: Counts of expanded TCRs (at PT1) showed a positive correlation with patch test score.

Sample time point: pre-sensitization, week 0. Treatment here: therapeutic diphenylcyclopropenone sensitization with weekly scalp DPC. Trimming took off 2 bases at V and 2 bases at J, with 13 bases between the two ends. This CDR3 spans 15 amino acids. Germline loops: CDR1 MNHEY, CDR2 SVGAGI. The sequenced sample was whole blood, obtained in connection with sensitization to the hapten diphenylcyclopropenone (DPC). This TCR derives from a man younger than 35 with alopecia areata. Some clones in this sample may be carry-over from other donors' samples. The chain carries TRBV6-5 and TRBJ2-7, with a weak D call TRBD1 (5 bases). The DNA for the CDR3 is TGTGCCAGCAGTTACCAGCCGACAGAAACCTACGAGCAGTACTTC. Its protein product is CASSYQPTETYEQYF.